This TCR beta chain was sequenced for a study of somatic mutations in cytotoxic T cells in rheumatoid arthritis. Germline CDR1 reads MNHEY; CDR2 reads SMNVEV (reference sequence). Between the trimmed V and J ends, which lost 2 bases and 8 bases, there was a span of 10 bases. The CDR3 consists of 13 residues. Repertoires were generated with immunoSEQ multiplex PCR, while TCRdb's copy carries only in-frame clones and drops some. The sample holds 9,000 to 15,000 clones, less than 85% seen once. This chain uses TRBV27 with TRBJ1-3; a weak D match, TRBD1 (5 bases). Sequencing was done on a sample of CD8+ T cells sorted from blood. The sequence was collected from a woman in her 40s in good health. CDR3 DNA sequence: TGTGCCAGCAGTTTACGTGGGGGACACACCATATATTTT. Protein sequence: CASSLRGGHTIYF.